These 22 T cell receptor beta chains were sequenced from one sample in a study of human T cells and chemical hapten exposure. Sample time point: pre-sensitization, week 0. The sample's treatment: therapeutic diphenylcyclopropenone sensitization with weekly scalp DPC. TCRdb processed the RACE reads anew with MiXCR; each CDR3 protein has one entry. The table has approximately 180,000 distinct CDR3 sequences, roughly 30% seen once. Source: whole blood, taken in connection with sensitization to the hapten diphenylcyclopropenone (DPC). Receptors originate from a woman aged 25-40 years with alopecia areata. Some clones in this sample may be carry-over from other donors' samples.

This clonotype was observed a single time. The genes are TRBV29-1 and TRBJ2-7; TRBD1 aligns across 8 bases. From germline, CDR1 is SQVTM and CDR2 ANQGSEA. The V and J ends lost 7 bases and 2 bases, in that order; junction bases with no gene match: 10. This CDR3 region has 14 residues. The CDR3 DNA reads TGCAGCGCAGCAACCGGGACAGGAGCCTACGAGCAGTACTTC. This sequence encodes CSAATGTGAYEQYF.

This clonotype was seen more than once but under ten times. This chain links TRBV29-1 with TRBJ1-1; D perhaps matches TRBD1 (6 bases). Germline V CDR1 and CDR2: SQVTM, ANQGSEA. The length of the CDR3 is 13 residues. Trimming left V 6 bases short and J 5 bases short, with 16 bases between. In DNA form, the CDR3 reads TGCAGCGTAGCAACAGGGATGGCGACTGAAGCTTTCTTT. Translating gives CSVATGMATEAFF.

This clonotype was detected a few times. The CDR3 nucleotides read TGTGCCAGCAGCCCGGGGCAGCGGGGCTACACCTTC. This encodes CASSPGQRGYTF. The rearrangement joins TRBV7-9 to TRBJ1-2; D might be TRBD1 (5 bases). Germline V gives CDR1 SEHNR, CDR2 FQNEAQ (reference sequence). CDR3 length equals 12 residues. Trimming removed 5 bases from V and 8 bases from J, with 12 bases in between. The full variable domain, with the rest looked up from reference TRBV7-9 and TRBJ1-2, is DTGVSQNPRHKITKRGQNVTFRCDPISEHNRLYWYRQTLGQGPEFLTYFQNEAQLEKSRLLSDRFSAERPKGSFSTLEIQRTEQGDSAMYLCASSPGQRGYTFGSGTRLTVV.

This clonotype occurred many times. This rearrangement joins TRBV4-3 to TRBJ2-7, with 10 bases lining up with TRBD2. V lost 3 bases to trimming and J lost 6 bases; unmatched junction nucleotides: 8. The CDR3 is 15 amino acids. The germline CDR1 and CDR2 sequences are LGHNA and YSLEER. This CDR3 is CASSHLAGEPVEQYF. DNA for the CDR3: TGCGCCAGCAGCCACCTAGCGGGAGAACCGGTCGAGCAGTACTTC.

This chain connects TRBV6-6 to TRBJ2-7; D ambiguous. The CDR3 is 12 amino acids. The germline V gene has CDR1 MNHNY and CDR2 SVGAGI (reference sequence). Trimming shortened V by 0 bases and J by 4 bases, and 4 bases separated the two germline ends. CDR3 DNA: TGTGCCAGCAGTTACTCTTTTTACGAGCAGTACTTC. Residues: CASSYSFYEQYF.

The chain's CDR3 is CASSLEVVRNEQFF. The CDR3 coding sequence is TGTGCCAGCAGCTTAGAGGTGGTGAGGAATGAGCAGTTCTTC. The gene calls are TRBV7-2 and TRBJ2-1, with D unclear. CDR1 SGHTA and CDR2 FQGNSA come from the germline V gene. V was cut by 1 base and J by 7 bases, with 11 bases left in between. The CDR3 spans 14 residues.

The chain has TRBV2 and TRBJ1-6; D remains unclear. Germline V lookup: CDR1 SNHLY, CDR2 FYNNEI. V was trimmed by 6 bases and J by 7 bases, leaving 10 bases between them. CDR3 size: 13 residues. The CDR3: CASRYSGNSPLHF. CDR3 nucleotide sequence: TGTGCCAGCAGATACAGTGGGAATTCACCCCTCCACTTT.

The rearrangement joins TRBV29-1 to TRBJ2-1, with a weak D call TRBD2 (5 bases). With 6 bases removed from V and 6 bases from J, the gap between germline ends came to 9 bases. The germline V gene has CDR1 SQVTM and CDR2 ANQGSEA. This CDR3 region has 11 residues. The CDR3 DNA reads TGCAGCGTCCTCCTAGCCAATGAGCAGTTCTTC. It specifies CSVLLANEQFF.

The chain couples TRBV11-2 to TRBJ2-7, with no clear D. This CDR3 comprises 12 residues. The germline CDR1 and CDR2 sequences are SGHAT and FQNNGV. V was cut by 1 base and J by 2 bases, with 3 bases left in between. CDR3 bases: TGTGCCAGCAGCTTAGCGGCCTACGAGCAGTACTTC. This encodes CASSLAAYEQYF.

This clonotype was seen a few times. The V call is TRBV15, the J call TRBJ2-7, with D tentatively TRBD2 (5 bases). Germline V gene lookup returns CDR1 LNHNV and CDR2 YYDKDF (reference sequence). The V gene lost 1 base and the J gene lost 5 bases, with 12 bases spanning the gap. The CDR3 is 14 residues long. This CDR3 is CATSRGPGFNEQYF. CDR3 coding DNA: TGTGCCACCAGCAGAGGACCGGGATTCAACGAGCAGTACTTC.

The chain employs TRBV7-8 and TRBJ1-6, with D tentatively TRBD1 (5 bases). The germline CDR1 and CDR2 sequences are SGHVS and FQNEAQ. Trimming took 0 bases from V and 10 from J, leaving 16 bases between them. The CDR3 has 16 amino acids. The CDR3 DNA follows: TGTGCCAGCAGCTTAGCGTTGCAGGGCCTAAGATCACCCCTCCACTTT. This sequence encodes CASSLALQGLRSPLHF.

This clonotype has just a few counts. The CDR3 region has the DNA TGCGCCAGCAGCCAAGCTCGGGACGCCCCGGAGACCCAGTACTTC. Translated, it gives CASSQARDAPETQYF. The genes are TRBV4-1 and TRBJ2-5, with D perhaps being TRBD1 or TRBD2 (5 bases each). This CDR3 spans 15 amino acids. Germline CDR1 and CDR2: MGHRA and YSYEKL. Trimming removed 1 base from V and 5 bases from J, with 14 bases in between.

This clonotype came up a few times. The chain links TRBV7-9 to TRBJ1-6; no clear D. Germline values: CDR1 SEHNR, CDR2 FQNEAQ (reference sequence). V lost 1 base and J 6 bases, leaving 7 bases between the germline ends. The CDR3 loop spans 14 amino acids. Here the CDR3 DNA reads TGTGCCAGCAGCTTAGTTCTGCCTAATTCACCCCTCCACTTT. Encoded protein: CASSLVLPNSPLHF.

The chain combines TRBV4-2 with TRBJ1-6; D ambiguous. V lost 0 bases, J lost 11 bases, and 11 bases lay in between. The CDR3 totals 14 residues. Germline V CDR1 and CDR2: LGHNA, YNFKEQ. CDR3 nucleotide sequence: TGTGCCAGCAGCCAAGATTCAAGGGAAGCACCCCTCCACTTT. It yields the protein CASSQDSREAPLHF.

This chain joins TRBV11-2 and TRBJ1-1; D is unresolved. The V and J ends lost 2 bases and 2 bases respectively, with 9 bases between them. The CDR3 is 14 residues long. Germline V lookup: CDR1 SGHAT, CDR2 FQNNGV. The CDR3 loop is CASSLTSVNTEAFF. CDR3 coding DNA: TGTGCCAGCAGCTTAACGTCCGTTAACACTGAAGCTTTCTTT.

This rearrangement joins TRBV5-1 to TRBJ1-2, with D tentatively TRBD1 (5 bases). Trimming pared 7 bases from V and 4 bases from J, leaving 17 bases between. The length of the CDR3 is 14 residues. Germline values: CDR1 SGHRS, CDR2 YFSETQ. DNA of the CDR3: TGCGCCAGCCGACTGGGACGGGAGCCCTATGGCTACACCTTC. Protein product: CASRLGREPYGYTF.

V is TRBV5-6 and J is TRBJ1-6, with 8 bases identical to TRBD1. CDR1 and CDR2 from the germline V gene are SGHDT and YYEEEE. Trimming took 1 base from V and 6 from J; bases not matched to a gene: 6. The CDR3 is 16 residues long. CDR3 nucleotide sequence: TGTGCCAGCAGCTTGCACGACAGGGGTGCTAATTCACCCCTCCACTTT. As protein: CASSLHDRGANSPLHF.

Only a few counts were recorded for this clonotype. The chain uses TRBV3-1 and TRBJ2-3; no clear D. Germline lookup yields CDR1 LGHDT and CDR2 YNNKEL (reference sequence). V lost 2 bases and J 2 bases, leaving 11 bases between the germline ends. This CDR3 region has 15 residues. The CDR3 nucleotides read TGTGCCAGCAGCCAACTCTCCAGGATCACAGATACGCAGTATTTT. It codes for CASSQLSRITDTQYF.

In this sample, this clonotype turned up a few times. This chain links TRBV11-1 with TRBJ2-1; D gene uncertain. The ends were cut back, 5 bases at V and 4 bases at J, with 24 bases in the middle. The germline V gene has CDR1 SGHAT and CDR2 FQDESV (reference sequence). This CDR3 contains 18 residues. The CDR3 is CASSSSDGPIPMYNEQFF. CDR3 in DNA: TGTGCCAGCAGCAGCTCGGACGGCCCCATACCCATGTACAATGAGCAGTTCTTC.

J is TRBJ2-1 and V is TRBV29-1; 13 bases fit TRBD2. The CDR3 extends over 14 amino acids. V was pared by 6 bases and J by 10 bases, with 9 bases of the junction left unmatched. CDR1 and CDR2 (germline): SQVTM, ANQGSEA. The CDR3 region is CSVGLAGIGGEQFF. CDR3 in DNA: TGCAGCGTGGGACTAGCGGGAATAGGGGGGGAGCAGTTCTTC.

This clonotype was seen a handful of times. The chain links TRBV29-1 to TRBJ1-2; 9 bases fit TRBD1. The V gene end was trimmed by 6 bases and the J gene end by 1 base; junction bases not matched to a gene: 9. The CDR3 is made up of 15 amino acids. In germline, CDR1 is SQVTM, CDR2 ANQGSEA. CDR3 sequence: CSVTSGTGINYGYTF. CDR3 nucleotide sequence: TGCAGCGTGACATCCGGGACAGGGATTAACTATGGCTACACCTTC.

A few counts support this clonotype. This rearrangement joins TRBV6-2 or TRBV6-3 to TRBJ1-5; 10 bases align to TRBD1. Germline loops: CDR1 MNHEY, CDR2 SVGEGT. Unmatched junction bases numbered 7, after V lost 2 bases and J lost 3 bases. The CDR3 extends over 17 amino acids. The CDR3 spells CASSYPWDRGDNQPQHF. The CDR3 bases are TGTGCCAGCAGTTACCCCTGGGACAGGGGTGACAATCAGCCCCAGCATTTT.